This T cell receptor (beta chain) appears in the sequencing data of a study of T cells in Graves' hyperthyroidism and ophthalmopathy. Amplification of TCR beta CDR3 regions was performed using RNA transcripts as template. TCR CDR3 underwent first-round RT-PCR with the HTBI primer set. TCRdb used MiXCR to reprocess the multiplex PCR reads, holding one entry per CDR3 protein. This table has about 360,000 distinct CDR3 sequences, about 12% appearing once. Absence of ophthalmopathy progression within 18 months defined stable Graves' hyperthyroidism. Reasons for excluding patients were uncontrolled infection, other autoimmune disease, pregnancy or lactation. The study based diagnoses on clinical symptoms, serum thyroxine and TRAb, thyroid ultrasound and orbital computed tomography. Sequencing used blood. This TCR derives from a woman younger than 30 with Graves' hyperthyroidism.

Here the CDR3 reads CASRKTSGRTDTQYF. The CDR3 DNA is TGCGCCAGCAGGAAAACTAGCGGGAGAACAGATACGCAGTATTTT. This chain joins TRBV10-1 and TRBJ2-3, with 11 bases matching TRBD2. The length of the CDR3 is 15 residues. V shed 6 bases, J shed 3 bases, and the junction held 5 bases outside the gene matches. Looked up from germline, CDR1 is WNHNN and CDR2 is SYGVQD (reference sequence).